The entry below describes one TCR beta chain. This CDR3 is also generated by other DNA sequences in the sample. Trimming shortened V by 0 bases and J by 2 bases, and 10 bases separated the two germline ends. The CDR3 has 15 amino acids. Germline-derived CDR1 and CDR2 are SGDLS and YYNGEE. These data come from a study of blood T cell repertoires in COVID-19. Using immunoSEQ multiplex PCR, the repertoire was profiled, and TCRdb retains in-frame clones only, with some absent. The data show about 180,000 clones, over 70% seen once. Sequencing used PBMCs or T cells enriched from blood (not recorded which). This clonotype originated in a man in his sixties who had been exposed to COVID-19. This sequence joins TRBV9 and TRBJ2-3; D is unresolved. DNA for the CDR3: TGTGCCAGCAGCGTAGGCGGTGTGTCCACAGATACGCAGTATTTT. It specifies CASSVGGVSTDTQYF.